This T cell receptor (beta chain) was captured by sequencing in a study of TIL therapy for anti-PD-1-resistant metastatic lung cancer. Across the study: Patients then received nivolumab; progressors got lymphodepletion, TIL and IL-2. Most patients had lung adenocarcinoma.

Only one count was recorded for this clone. The antigen remains unidentified. This was the immunoSEQ v3 assay. Assay: immunoSEQ multiplex PCR; the TCRdb copy retains only in-frame clones and omits some. The sample yields tens of thousands of clones, 80% to 90% seen once. Germline V gene sequence: CDR1 SEHNR, CDR2 FQNEAQ (reference sequence). Trimming removed 1 base at V and 0 bases at J, with 15 bases between. This CDR3 is built from 18 residues. Time point: pre-treatment sample, taken before nivolumab and TIL therapy. Findings and caveats of the study: This highly selected cohort may not generalize to typical lung cancer patients.

The sequence was obtained from a person between 25 and 79 years old with non-small cell lung cancer. This chain connects TRBV7-9 to TRBJ2-2; D gene uncertain. This sample comprised blood, obtained at baseline. The CDR3 DNA is TGTGCCAGCAGCTTAGTTAGTCGCGTCGCGGCGAACACCGGGGAGCTGTTTTTT. Its translation: CASSLVSRVAANTGELFF.